This T cell receptor (beta chain) was found in a study of T cells in Graves' hyperthyroidism and ophthalmopathy. Study-level points and caveats: Most thyroid-expanded clonotypes above 0.001 were also found in blood.

This clonotype was counted a few times. The antigen is not known. V was pared by 5 bases and J by 0 bases, with 11 bases between. Looked up from germline, CDR1 is SGHAT and CDR2 is FQNNGV. This CDR3 spans 15 amino acids. It was RNA transcripts that yielded the amplified TCR beta CDR3 regions. The HTBI primer set was used in a first-round RT-PCR of the TCR CDR3. Each CDR3 protein gets one entry after TCRdb re-called the multiplex PCR reads with MiXCR. This table holds some 550,000 distinct CDR3 sequences, less than 25% found once. The study defined stable Graves' hyperthyroidism as no ophthalmopathy progression within 18 months.

Sequenced material: blood. The receptor was isolated from a man between 18 and 29 years old with Graves' hyperthyroidism. The rearrangement links TRBV11-2 to TRBJ1-3; possibly TRBD1 for D (6 bases). DNA of the CDR3: TGTGCCAGCAGCGGCGGGACAAACTCTGGAAACACCATATATTTT. Protein: CASSGGTNSGNTIYF. Together with reference TRBV11-2 and TRBJ1-3, the CDR3 gives the full variable domain: EAGVAQSPRYKIIEKRQSVAFWCNPISGHATLYWYQQILGQGPKLLIQFQNNGVVDDSQLPKDRFSAERLKGVDSTLKIQPAKLEDSAVYLCASSGGTNSGNTIYFGEGSWLTVV.